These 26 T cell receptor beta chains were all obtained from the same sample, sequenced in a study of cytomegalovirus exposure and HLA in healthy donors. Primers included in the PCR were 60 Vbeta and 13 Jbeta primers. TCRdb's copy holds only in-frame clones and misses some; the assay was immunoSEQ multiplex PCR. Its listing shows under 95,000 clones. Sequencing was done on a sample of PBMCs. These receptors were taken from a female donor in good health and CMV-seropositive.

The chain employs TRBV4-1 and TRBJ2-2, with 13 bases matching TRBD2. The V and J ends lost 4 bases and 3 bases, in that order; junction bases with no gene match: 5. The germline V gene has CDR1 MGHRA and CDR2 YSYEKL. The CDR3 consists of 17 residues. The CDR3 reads CASSRGLAGVYTGELFF. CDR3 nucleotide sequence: TGCGCCAGCAGCCGAGGACTAGCGGGGGTTTACACCGGGGAGCTGTTTTTT.

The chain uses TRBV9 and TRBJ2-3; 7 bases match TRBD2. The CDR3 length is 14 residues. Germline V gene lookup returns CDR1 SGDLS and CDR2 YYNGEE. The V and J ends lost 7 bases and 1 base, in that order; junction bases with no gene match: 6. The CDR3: CASDVGGGTDTQYF. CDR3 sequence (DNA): TGTGCCAGCGATGTGGGGGGGGGCACAGATACGCAGTATTTT.

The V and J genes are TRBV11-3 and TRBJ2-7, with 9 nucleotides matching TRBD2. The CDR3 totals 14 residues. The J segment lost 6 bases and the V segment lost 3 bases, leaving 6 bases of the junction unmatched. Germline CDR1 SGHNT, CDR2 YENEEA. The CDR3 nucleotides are TGTGCCAGCAGCTTCGGGACTAGCCCATCCGAGCAGTACTTC. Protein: CASSFGTSPSEQYF. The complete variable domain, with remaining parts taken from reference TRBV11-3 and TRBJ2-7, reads EAGVVQSPRYKIIEKKQPVAFWCNPISGHNTLYWYLQNLGQGPELLIRYENEEAVDDSQLPKDRFSAERLKGVDSTLKIQPAELGDSAVYLCASSFGTSPSEQYFGPGTRLTVT.

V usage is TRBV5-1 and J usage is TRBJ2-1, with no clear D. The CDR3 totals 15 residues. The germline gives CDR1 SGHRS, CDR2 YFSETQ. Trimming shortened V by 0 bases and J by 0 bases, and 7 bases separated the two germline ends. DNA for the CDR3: TGCGCCAGCAGCTTGGCAAGCGCCTCCTACAATGAGCAGTTCTTC. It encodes CASSLASASYNEQFF.

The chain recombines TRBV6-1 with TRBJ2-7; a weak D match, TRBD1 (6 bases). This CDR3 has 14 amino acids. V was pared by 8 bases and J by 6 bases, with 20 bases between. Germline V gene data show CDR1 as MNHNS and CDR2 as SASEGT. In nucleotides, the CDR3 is TGTGCCAGCGCCTTCCTCAGGGGTCAGGGCGAGCAGTACTTC. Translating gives CASAFLRGQGEQYF.

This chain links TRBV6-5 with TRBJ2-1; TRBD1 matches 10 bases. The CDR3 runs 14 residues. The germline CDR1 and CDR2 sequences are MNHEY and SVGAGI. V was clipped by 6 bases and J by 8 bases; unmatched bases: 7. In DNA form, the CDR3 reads TGTGCCAGCAGGGCGGGACAGGGGTTCGATGAGCAGTTCTTC. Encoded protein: CASRAGQGFDEQFF.

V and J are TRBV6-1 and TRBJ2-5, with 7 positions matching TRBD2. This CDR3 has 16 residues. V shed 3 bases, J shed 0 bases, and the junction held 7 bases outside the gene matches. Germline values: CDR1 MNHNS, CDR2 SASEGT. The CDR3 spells CASSDTFGRYQETQYF. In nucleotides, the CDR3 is TGTGCCAGCAGTGACACGTTCGGGAGGTACCAAGAGACCCAGTACTTC.

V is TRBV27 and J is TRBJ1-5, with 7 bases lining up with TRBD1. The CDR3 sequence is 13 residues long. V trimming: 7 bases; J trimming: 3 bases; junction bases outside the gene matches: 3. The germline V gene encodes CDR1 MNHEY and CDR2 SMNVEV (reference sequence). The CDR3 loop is CASKGQNNQPQHF. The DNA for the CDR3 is TGTGCCAGCAAGGGACAGAACAATCAGCCCCAGCATTTT.

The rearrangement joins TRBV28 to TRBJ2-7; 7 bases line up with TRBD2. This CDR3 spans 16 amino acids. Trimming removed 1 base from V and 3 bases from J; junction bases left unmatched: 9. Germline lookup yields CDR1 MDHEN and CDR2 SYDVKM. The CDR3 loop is CASSLFAAGVYYEQYF. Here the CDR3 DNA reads TGTGCCAGCAGTTTATTTGCGGCGGGAGTTTACTACGAGCAGTACTTC. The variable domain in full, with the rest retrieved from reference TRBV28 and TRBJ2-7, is DVKVTQSSRYLVKRTGEKVFLECVQDMDHENMFWYRQDPGLGLRLIYFSYDVKMKEKGDIPEGYSVSREKKERFSLILESASTNQTSMYLCASSLFAAGVYYEQYFGPGTRLTVT.

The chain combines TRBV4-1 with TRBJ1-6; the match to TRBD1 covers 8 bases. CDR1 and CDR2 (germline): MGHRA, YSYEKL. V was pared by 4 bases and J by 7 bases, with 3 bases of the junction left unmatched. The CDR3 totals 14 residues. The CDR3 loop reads CASSPYRGNSPLHF. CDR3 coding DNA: TGCGCCAGCAGCCCCTACAGGGGGAATTCACCCCTCCACTTT.

The CDR3 sequence: CASSYGTRSTDTQYF. DNA of the CDR3: TGTGCCAGCAGTTACGGAACGCGGAGCACAGATACGCAGTATTTT. The V gene is TRBV6-5, the J gene TRBJ2-3; no definite D call. Trimming cost V 2 bases and J 0 bases, with 9 bases left between them. CDR1 is MNHEY, CDR2 SVGAGI, per germline. The length of the CDR3 is 15 residues.

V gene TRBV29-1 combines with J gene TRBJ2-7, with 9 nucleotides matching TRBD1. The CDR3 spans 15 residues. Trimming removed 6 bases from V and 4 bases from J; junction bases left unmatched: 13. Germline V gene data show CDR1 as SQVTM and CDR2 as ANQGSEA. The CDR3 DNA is TGCAGCGTAGGGACAGGGACCAGTCTTCGGTACGAGCAGTACTTC. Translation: CSVGTGTSLRYEQYF.

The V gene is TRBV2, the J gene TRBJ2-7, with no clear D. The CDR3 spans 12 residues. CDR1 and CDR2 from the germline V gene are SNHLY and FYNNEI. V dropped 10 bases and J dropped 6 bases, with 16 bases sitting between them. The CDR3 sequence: CATTTKPPEQYF. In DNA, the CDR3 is TGTGCCACCACCACTAAGCCTCCCGAGCAGTACTTC.

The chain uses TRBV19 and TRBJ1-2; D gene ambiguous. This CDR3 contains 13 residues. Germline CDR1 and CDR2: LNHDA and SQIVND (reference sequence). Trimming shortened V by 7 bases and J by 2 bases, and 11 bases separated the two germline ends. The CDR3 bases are TGTGCCAGTATCGGCAGCGTCAACTATGGCTACACCTTC. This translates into CASIGSVNYGYTF.

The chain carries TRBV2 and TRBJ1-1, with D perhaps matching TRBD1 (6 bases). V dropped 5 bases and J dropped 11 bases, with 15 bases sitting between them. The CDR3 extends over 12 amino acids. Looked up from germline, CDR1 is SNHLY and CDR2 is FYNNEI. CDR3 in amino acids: CASSTMGGGAFF. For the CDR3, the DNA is TGTGCCAGCAGTACCATGGGAGGGGGGGCTTTCTTT.

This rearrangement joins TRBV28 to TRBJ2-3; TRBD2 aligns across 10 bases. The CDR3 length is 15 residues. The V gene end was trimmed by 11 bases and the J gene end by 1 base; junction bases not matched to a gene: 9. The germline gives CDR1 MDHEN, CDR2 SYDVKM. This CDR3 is CAAEEGLAGTDTQYF. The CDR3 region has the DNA TGTGCCGCGGAAGAAGGACTAGCGGGCACAGATACGCAGTATTTT.

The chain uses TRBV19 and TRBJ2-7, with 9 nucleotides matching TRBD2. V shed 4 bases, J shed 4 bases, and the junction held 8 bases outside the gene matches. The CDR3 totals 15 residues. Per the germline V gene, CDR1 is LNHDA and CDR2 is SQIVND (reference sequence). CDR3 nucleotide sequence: TGTGCCAGTAGTACCATAGCGGGAGACCTTTACGAGCAGTACTTC. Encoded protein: CASSTIAGDLYEQYF.

The CDR3 reads CASSSKDSLAYGYTF. CDR3 sequence (DNA): TGTGCCAGCAGCTCGAAGGACTCATTGGCCTATGGCTACACCTTC. The chain carries TRBV5-4 and TRBJ1-2; D remains unclear. With 3 bases removed from V and 4 bases from J, the gap between germline ends came to 16 bases. CDR3 length equals 15 residues. The V gene's germline CDR1 is SGHNT and CDR2 YYREEE (reference sequence).

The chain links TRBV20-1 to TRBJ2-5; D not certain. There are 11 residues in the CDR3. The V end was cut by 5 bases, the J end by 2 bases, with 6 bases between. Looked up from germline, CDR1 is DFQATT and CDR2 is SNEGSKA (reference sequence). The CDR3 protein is CSALVQETQYF. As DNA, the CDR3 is TGCAGTGCTCTAGTGCAAGAGACCCAGTACTTC.

The CDR3 coding sequence is TGTGCCAGCAGTTCTCCTGGGGGCGGTACAGTCCCTAGCACAGATACGCAGTATTTT. This translates into CASSSPGGGTVPSTDTQYF. V and J are TRBV28 and TRBJ2-3; perhaps TRBD1 as D (6 bases). The germline V and J ends were trimmed by 4 bases and 0 bases, with 23 bases remaining between them. CDR3 length equals 19 residues. Germline V gene lookup returns CDR1 MDHEN and CDR2 SYDVKM. The full variable domain, in which reference TRBV28 and TRBJ2-3 provide the parts outside the CDR3, is DVKVTQSSRYLVKRTGEKVFLECVQDMDHENMFWYRQDPGLGLRLIYFSYDVKMKEKGDIPEGYSVSREKKERFSLILESASTNQTSMYLCASSSPGGGTVPSTDTQYFGPGTRLTVL.

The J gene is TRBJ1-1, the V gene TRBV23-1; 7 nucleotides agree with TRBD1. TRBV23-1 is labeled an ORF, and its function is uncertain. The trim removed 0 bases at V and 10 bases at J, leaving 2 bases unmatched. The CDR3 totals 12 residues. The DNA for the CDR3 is TGCGCCAGCAGTCAATCTGACAGGGTAGCTTTCTTT. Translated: CASSQSDRVAFF.

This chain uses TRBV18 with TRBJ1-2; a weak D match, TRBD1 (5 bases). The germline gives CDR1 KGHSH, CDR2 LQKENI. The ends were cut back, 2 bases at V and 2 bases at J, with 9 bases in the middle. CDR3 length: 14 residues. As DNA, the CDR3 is TGTGCCAGCTCACCAAGGGGCGGAAACTATGGCTACACCTTC. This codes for CASSPRGGNYGYTF.

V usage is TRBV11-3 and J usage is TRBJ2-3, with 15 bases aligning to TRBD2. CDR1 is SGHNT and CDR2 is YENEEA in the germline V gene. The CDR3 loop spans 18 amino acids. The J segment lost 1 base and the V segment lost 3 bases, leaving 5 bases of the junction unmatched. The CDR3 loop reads CASSFWRTSGGGTDTQYF. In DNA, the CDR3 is TGTGCCAGCAGCTTCTGGCGGACTAGCGGGGGGGGCACAGATACGCAGTATTTT.

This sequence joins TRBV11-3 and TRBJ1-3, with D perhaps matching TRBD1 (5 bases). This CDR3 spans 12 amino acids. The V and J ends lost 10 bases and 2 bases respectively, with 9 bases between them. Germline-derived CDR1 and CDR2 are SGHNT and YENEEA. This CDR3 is CATAGPGNTIYF. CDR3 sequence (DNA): TGTGCCACCGCGGGACCTGGAAACACCATATATTTT.

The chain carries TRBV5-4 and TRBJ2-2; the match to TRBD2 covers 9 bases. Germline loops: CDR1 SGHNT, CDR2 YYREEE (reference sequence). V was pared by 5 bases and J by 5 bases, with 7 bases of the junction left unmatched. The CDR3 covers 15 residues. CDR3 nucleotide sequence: TGTGCCAGCAGGGTTAGCGGGAGAGGGACCGGGGAGCTGTTTTTT. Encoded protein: CASRVSGRGTGELFF.

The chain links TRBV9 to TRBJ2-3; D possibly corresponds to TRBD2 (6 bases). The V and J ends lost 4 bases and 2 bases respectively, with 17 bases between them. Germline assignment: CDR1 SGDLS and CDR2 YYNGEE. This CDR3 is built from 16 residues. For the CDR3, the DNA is TGTGCCAGCAGCTTCGGGACTCCTGGTCCCACAGATACGCAGTATTTT. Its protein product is CASSFGTPGPTDTQYF.